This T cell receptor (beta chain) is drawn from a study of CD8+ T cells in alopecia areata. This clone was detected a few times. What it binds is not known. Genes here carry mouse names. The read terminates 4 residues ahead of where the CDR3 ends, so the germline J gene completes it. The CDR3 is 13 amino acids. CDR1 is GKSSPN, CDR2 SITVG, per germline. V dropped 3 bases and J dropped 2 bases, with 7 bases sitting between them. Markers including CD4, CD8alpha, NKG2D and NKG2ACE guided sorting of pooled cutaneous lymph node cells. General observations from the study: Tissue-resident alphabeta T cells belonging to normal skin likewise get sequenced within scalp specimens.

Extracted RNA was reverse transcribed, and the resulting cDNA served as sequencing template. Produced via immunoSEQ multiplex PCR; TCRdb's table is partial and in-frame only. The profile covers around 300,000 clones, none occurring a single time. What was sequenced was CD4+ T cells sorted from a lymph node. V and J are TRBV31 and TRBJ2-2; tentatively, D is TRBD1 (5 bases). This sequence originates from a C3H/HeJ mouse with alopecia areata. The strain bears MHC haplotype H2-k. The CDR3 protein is CAWRAGNTGQLYF. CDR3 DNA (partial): TGTGCCTGGAGAGCAGGGAACACCGGG.